This T cell receptor (beta chain) was obtained from a study of beta chain features in type 1 diabetes. In germline, CDR1 is LNHNV, CDR2 YYDKDF (reference sequence). Trimming left V 0 bases short and J 1 base short, with 9 bases between. This CDR3 comprises 15 residues. Regarding the study as a whole: TCRB CDR3s from Type 1 diabetes patients were moderately but significantly shorter in all four CD4+ subsets.

This clone appeared a few times. Antigen unknown. Investigators reverse transcribed all isolated RNA, so they sequenced expressed TCRB transcripts. Generated by immunoSEQ multiplex PCR, the TCRdb table keeps only in-frame clones and is missing some. Of 600,000 or so clones listed, 11% to 15% were seen once; the top ten hold nearly 0.04%. The chain recombines TRBV15 with TRBJ2-5; D not certain. The TCR originated in a man younger than 35 with type 1 diabetes. Material: naive CD4+ T cells from blood. CDR3 in amino acids: CATSRDLGFQETQYF. The CDR3 nucleotides read TGTGCCACCAGCAGAGATCTAGGGTTCCAAGAGACCCAGTACTTC.